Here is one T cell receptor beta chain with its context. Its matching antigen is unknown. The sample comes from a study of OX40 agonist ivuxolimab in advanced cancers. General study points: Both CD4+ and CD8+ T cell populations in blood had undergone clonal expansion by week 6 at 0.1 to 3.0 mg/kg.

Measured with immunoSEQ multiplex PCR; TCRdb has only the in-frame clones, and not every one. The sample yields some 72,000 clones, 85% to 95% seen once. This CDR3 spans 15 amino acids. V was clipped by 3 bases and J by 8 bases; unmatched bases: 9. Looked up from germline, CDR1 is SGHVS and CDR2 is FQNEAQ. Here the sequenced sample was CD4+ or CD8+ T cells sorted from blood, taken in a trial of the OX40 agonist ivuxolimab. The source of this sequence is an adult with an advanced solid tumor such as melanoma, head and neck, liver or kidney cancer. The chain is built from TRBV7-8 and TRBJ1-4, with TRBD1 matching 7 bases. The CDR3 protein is CASSFIGTVGEKLFF. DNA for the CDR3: TGTGCCAGCAGCTTTATCGGGACAGTCGGCGAAAAACTGTTTTTT.